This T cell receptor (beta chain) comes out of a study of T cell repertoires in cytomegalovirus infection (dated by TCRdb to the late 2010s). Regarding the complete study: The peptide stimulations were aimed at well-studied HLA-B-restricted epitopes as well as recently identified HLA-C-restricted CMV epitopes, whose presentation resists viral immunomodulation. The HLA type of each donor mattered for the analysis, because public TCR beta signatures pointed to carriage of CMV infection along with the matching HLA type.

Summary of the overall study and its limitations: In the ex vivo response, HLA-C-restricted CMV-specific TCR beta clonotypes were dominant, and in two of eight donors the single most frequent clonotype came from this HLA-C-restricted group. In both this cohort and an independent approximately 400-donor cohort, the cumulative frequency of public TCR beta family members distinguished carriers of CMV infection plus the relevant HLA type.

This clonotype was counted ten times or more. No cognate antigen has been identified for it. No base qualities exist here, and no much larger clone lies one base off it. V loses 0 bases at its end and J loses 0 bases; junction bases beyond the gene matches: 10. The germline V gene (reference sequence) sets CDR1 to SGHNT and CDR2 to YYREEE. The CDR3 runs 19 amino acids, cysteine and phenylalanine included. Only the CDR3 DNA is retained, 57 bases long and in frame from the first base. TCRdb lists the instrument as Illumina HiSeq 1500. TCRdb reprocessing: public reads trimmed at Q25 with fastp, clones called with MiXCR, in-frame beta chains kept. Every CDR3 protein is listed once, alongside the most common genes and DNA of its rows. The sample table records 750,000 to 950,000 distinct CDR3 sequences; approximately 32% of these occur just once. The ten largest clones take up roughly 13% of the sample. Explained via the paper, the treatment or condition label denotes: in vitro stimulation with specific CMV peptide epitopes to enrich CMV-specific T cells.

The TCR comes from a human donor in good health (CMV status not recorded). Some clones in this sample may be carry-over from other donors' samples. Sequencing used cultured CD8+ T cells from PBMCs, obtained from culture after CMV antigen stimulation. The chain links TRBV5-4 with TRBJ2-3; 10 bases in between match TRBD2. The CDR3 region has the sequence CASSLAVSGGPHSTDTQYF. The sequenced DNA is TGTGCCAGCAGCTTGGCTGTTAGCGGGGGGCCACATAGCACAGATACGCAGTATTTT.